The T cell receptor beta chain under discussion was sequenced for a study of shared clonotypes between healthy human individuals. A note on this clone: The antigen is undetermined.

Donors were Caucasian adults residing in Nashville, Tennessee, USA. Researchers divided each subset's genomic DNA evenly across several immunoSEQ plates. Repertoires were generated with immunoSEQ multiplex PCR, while TCRdb's copy carries only in-frame clones and drops some. The sample records 530,000 or so clones, 75% to 80% being singletons. Notes on the study in general: Tissues were not sampled, only blood, and their repertoires likely differ.

The CDR3 has 15 amino acids. Germline V gives CDR1 SGHTA, CDR2 FQGNSA. V was pared by 6 bases and J by 1 base, with 5 bases of the junction left unmatched. The source of this sequence is a woman between 40 and 55 years old in good health. Some clones in this sample may be carry-over from other donors' samples. The rearrangement joins TRBV7-2 to TRBJ1-1; 10 bases align to TRBD1. The specimen sequenced was PBMCs. The CDR3 DNA is TGTGCCAGCAGAAGACAGGGGGCGGCGAACACTGAAGCTTTCTTT. Translating it yields CASRRQGAANTEAFF.